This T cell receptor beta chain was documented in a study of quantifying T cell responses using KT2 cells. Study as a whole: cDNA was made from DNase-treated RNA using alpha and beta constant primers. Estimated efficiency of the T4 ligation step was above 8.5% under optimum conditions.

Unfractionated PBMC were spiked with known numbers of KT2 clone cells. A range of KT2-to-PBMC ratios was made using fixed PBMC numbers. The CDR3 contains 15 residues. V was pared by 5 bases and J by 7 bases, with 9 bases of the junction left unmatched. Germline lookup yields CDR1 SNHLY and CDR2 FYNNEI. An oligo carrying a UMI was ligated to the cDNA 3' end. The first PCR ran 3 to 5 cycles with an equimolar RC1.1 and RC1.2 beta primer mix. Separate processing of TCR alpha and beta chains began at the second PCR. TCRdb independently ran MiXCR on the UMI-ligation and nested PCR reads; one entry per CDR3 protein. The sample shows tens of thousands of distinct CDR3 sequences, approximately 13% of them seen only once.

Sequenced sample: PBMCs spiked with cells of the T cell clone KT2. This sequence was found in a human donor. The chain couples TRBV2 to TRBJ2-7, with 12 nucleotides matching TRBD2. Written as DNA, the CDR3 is TGTGCCAGCAGTCAACCGACTAGCGGGAGTGATGAGCAGTACTTC. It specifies CASSQPTSGSDEQYF.